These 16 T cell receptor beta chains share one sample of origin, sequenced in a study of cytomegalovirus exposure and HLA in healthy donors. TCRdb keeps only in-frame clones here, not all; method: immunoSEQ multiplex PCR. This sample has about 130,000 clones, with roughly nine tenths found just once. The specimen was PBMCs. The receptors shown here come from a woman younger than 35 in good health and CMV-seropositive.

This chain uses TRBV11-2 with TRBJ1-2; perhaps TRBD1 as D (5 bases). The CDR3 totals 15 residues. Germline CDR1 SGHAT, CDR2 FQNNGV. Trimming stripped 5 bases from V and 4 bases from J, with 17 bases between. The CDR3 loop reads CASSDPAGGGYGYTF. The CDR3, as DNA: TGTGCCAGCAGCGACCCGGCGGGGGGAGGCTATGGCTACACCTTC.

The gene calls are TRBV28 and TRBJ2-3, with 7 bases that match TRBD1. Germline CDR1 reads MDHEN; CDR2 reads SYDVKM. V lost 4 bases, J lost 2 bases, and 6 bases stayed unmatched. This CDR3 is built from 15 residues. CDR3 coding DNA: TGTGCCAGCAGTTCGACCGGGACAGCCACAGATACGCAGTATTTT. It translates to CASSSTGTATDTQYF.

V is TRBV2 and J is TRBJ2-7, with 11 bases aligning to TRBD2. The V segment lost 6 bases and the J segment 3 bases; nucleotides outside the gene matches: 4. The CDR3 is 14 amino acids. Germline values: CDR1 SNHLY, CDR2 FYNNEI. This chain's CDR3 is CASRTSGVNYEQYF. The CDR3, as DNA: TGTGCCAGCAGGACTAGCGGGGTGAACTACGAGCAGTACTTC.

The CDR3: CASSVGQGSSYEQYF. CDR3 nucleotide sequence: TGTGCCAGCAGTGTGGGACAGGGGAGCTCCTACGAGCAGTACTTC. The chain is built from TRBV2 and TRBJ2-7; 10 bases line up with TRBD1. The CDR3 has 15 residues. V shed 4 bases, J shed 0 bases, and the junction held 3 bases outside the gene matches. Germline CDR1 SNHLY, CDR2 FYNNEI.

The CDR3 bases are TGTGCCAGTAGTATCAACTCTGGAAACACCATATATTTT. Its translation: CASSINSGNTIYF. This chain links TRBV19 with TRBJ1-3, with D hard to call. This CDR3 has 13 amino acids. Germline CDR1 LNHDA, CDR2 SQIVND (reference sequence). V was cut by 3 bases and J by 0 bases, with 3 bases left in between.

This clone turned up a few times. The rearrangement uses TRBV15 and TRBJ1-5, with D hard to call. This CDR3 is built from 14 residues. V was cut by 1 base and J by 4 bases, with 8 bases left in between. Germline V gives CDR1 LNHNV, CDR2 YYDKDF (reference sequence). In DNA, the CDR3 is TGTGCCACCAGCAGAGGTCAGAATAATCAGCCCCAGCATTTT. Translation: CATSRGQNNQPQHF.

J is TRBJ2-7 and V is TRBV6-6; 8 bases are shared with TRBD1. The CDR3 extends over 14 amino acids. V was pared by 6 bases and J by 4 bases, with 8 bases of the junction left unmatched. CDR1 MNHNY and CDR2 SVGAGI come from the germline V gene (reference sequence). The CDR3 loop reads CASSRDRSKYEQYF. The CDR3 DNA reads TGTGCCAGCAGCCGGGACAGGAGCAAATACGAGCAGTACTTC.

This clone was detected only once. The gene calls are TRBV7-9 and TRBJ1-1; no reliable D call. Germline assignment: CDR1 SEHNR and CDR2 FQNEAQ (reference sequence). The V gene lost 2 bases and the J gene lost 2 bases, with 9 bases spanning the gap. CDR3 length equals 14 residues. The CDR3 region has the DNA TGTGCCAGCAGCTTAACTTCGAGAAACACTGAAGCTTTCTTT. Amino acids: CASSLTSRNTEAFF.

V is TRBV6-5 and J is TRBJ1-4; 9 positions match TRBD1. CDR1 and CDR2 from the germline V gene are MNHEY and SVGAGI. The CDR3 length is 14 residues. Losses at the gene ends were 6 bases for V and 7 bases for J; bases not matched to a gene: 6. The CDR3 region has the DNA TGTGCCAGCAGGCGGGACAGGGATGGTGAAAAACTGTTTTTT. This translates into CASRRDRDGEKLFF.

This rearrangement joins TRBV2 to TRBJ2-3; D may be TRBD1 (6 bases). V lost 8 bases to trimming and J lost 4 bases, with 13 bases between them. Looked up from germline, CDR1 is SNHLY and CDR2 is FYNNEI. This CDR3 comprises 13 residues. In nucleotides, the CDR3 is TGTGCCAGCCAGGGGCCCCCCCCAGATACGCAGTATTTT. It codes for CASQGPPPDTQYF.

The CDR3 nucleotides are TGTGCCAGCAGTTCTGTTTCACCCCTCCACTTT. Protein product: CASSSVSPLHF. V usage is TRBV6-5 and J usage is TRBJ1-6; D unclear. The CDR3 consists of 11 residues. In germline, CDR1 is MNHEY, CDR2 SVGAGI. Deletions cut 4 bases from V and 9 bases from J, with 4 bases between.

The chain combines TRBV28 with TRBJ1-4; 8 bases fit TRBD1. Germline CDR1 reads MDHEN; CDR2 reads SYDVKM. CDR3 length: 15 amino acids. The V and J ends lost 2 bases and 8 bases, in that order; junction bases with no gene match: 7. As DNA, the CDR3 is TGTGCCAGCAGTTTAATAGTACAGGGGGGAGAAAAACTGTTTTTT. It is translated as CASSLIVQGGEKLFF.

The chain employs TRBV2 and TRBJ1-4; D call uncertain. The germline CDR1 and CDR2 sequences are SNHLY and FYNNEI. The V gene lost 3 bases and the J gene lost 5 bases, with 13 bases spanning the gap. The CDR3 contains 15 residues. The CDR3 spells CASSDFEAVNEKLFF. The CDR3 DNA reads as TGTGCCAGCAGTGATTTTGAAGCGGTGAATGAAAAACTGTTTTTT.

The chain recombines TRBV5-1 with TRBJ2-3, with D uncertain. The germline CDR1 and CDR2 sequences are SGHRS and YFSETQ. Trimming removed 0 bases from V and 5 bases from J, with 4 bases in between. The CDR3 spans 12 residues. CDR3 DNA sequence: TGCGCCAGCAGCTTGGTACTAGATACGCAGTATTTT. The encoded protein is CASSLVLDTQYF. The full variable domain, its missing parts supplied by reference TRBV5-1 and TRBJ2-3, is KAGVTQTPRYLIKTRGQQVTLSCSPISGHRSVSWYQQTPGQGLQFLFEYFSETQRNKGNFPGRFSGRQFSNSRSEMNVSTLELGDSALYLCASSLVLDTQYFGPGTRLTVL.

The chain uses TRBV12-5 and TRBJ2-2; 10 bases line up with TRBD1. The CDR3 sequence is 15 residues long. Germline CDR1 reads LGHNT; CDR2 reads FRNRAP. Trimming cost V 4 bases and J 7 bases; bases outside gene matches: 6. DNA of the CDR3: TGTGCTAGTGGTTGGGTGACAGGGGGCGGCGGGGAGCTGTTTTTT. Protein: CASGWVTGGGGELFF.

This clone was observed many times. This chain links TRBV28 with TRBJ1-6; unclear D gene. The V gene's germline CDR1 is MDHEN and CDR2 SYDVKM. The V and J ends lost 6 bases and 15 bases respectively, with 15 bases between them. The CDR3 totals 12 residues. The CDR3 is CASSPNYDLLHF. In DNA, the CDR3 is TGTGCCAGCAGCCCGAACTACGACCTCCTCCACTTT.